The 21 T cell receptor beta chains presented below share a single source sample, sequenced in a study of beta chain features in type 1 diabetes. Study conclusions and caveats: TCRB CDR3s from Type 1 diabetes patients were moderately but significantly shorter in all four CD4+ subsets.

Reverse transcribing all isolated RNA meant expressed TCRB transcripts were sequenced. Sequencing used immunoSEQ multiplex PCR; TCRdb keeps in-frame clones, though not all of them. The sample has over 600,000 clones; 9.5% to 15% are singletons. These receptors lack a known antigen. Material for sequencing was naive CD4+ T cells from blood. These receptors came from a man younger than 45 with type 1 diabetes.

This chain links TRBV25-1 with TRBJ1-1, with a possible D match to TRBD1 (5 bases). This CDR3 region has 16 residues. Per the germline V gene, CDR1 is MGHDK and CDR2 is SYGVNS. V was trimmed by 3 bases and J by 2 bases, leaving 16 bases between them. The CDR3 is CASSDWGGSPNTEAFF. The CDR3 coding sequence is TGTGCCAGCAGTGATTGGGGGGGTAGCCCAAACACTGAAGCTTTCTTT.

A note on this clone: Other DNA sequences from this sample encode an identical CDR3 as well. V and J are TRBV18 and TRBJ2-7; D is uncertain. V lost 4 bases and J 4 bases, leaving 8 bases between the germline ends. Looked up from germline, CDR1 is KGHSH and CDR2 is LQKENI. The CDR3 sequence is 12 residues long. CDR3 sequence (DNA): TGTGCCAGCTCACAGGATGGGTACGAGCAGTACTTC. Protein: CASSQDGYEQYF.

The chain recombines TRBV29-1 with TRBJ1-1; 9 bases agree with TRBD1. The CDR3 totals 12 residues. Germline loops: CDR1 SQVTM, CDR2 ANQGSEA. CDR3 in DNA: TGCACCGGGACAGGGATGAACACTGAAGCTTTCTTT. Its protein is CTGTGMNTEAFF. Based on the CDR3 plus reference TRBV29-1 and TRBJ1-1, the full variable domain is SAVISQKPSRDICQRGTSLTIQCQVDSQVTMMFWYRQQPGQSLTLIATANQGSEATYESGFVIDKFPISRPNLTFSTLTVSNMSPEDSSIYLCTGTGMNTEAFFGQGTRLTVV.

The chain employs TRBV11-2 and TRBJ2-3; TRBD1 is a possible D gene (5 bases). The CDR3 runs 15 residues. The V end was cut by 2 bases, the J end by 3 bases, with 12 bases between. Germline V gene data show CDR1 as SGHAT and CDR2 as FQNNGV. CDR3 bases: TGTGCCAGCAGCTTAACGAGGACACCTACAGATACGCAGTATTTT. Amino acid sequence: CASSLTRTPTDTQYF.

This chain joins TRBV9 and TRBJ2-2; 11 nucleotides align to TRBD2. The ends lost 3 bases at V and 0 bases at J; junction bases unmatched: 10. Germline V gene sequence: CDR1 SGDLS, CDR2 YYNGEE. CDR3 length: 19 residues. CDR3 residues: CASSAQTSGGTPNTGELFF. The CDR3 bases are TGTGCCAGCAGCGCTCAAACTAGCGGGGGCACCCCGAACACCGGGGAGCTGTTTTTT.

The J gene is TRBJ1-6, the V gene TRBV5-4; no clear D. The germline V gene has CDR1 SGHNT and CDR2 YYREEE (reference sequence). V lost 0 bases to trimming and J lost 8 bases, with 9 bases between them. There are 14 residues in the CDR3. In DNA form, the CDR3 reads TGTGCCAGCAGCTTGGGAGGGTCTGATTCACCCCTCCACTTT. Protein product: CASSLGGSDSPLHF.

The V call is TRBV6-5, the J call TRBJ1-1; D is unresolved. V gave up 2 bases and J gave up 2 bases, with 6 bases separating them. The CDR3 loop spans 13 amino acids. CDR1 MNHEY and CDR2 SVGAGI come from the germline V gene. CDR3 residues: CASSYSQNTEAFF. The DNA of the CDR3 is TGTGCCAGCAGTTACAGCCAAAACACTGAAGCTTTCTTT.

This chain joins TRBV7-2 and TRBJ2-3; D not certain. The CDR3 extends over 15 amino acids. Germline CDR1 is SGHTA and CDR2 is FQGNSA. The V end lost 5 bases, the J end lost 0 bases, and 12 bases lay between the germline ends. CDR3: CASSRRNPSTDTQYF. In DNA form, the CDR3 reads TGTGCCAGCAGCCGGAGAAACCCTAGCACAGATACGCAGTATTTT.

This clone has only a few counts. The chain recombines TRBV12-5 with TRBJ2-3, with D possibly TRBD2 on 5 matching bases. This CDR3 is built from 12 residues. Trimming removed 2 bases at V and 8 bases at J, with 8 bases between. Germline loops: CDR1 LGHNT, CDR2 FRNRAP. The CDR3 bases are TGTGCTAGTGGTTTGCCCGGGGTTACGCAGTATTTT. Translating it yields CASGLPGVTQYF.

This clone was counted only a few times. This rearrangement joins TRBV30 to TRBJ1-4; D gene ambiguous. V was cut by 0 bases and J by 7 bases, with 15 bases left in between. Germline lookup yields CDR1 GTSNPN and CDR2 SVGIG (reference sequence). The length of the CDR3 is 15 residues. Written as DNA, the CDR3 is TGTGCCTGGAGTGTAAATGAGCCTGGCGGTGAAAAACTGTTTTTT. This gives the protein CAWSVNEPGGEKLFF.

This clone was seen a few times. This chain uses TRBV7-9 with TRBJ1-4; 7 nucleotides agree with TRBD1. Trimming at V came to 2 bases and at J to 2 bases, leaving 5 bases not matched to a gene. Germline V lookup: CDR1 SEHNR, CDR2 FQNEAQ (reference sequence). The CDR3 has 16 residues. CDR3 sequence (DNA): TGTGCCAGCAGCTTAAGGGGGCTTTCGACTAATGAAAAACTGTTTTTT. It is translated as CASSLRGLSTNEKLFF.

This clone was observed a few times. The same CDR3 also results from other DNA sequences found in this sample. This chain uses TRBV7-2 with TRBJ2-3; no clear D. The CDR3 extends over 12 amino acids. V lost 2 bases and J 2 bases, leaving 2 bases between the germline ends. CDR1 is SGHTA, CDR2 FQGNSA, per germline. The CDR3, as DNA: TGTGCCAGCAGCTTACTCACAGATACGCAGTATTTT. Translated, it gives CASSLLTDTQYF.

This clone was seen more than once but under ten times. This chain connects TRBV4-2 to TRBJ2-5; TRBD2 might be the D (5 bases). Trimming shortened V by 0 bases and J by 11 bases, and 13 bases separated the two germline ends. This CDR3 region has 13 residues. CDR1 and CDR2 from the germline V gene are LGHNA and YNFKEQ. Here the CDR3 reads CASSQDIAREQYF. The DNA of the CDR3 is TGTGCCAGCAGCCAAGATATAGCGAGGGAGCAGTACTTC.

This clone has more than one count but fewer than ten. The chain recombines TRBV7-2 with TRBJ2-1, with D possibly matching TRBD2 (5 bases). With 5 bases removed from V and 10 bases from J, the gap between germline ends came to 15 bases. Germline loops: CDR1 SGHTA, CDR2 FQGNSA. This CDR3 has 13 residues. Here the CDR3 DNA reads TGTGCCAGCAGCCAAATATCCACGGGGGAGCAGTTCTTC. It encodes CASSQISTGEQFF.

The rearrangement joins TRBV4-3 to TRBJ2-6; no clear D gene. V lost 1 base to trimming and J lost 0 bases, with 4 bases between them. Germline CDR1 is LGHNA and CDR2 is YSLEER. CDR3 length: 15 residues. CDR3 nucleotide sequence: TGCGCCAGCAGCCAAGTAAGCTCTGGGGCCAACGTCCTGACTTTC. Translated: CASSQVSSGANVLTF.

The CDR3 protein is CASSQDRTGNGYTF. The CDR3 bases are TGTGCCAGCAGCCAAGACCGGACAGGGAATGGCTACACCTTC. This rearrangement joins TRBV4-2 to TRBJ1-2; the match to TRBD1 covers 8 bases. In germline, CDR1 is LGHNA, CDR2 YNFKEQ. After removal of 0 bases from V and 6 bases from J, the junction contained 3 bases not matched to a gene. The CDR3 length is 14 residues.

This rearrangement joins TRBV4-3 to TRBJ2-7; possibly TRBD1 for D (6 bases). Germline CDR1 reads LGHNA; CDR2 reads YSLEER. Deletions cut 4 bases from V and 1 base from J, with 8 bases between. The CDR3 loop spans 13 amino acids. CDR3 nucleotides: TGCGCCAGCAGCCTCGGACAGTCCTACGAGCAGTACTTC. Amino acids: CASSLGQSYEQYF.

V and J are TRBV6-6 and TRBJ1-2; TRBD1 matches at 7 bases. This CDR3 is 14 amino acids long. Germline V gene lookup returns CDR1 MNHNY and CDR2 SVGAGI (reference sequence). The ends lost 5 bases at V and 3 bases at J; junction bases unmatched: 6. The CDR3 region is CASSDRAQYYGYTF. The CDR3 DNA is TGTGCCAGCAGTGACAGGGCACAATACTATGGCTACACCTTC.

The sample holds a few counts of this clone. CDR3 in amino acids: CASSLNVVEKLFF. For the CDR3, the DNA is TGCGCCAGCAGCTTGAACGTTGTGGAAAAACTGTTTTTT. The chain links TRBV5-1 to TRBJ1-4; D uncertain. The V and J ends lost 1 base and 8 bases respectively, with 9 bases between them. This CDR3 is 13 amino acids long. Germline V lookup: CDR1 SGHRS, CDR2 YFSETQ.

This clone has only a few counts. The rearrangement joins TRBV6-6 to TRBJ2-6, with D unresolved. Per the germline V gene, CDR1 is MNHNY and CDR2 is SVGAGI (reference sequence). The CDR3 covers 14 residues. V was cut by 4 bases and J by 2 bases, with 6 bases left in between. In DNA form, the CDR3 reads TGTGCCAGCAGTTCCCCGACTGGGGCCAACGTCCTGACTTTC. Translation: CASSSPTGANVLTF.

The CDR3 loop reads CASSLDGGGGSGETQYF. CDR3 DNA: TGCGCCAGCAGTCTCGACGGTGGGGGCGGCAGTGGGGAGACCCAGTACTTC. The V gene is TRBV5-1, the J gene TRBJ2-5; D possibly corresponds to TRBD1 (6 bases). The CDR3 has 17 amino acids. Germline V gene sequence: CDR1 SGHRS, CDR2 YFSETQ. Trimming left V 5 bases short and J 5 bases short, with 25 bases between.